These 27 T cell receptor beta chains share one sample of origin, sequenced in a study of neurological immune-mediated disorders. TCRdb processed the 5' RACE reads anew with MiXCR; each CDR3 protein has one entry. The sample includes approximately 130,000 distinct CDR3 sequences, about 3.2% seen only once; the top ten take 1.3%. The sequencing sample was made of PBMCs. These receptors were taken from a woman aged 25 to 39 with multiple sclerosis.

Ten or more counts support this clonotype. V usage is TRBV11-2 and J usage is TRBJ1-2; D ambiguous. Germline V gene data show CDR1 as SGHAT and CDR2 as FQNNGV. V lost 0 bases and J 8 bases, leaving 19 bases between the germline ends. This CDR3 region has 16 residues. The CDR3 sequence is CASSLDDRAAIRGYTF. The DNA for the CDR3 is TGTGCCAGCAGCTTAGACGACCGGGCCGCTATTCGAGGCTACACCTTC.

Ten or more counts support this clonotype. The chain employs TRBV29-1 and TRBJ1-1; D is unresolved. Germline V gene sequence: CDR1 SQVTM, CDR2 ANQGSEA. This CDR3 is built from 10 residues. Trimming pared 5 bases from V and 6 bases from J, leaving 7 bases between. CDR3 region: CSVFLAEAFF. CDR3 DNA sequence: TGCAGCGTTTTTCTGGCTGAAGCTTTCTTT.

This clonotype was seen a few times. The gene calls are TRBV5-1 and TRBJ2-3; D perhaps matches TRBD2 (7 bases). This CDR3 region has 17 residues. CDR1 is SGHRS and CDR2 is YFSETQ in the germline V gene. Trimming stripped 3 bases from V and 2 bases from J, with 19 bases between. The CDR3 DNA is TGCGCCAGCAGCTGGGGGGGCGCCAGGCGTTTCACAGATACGCAGTATTTT. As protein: CASSWGGARRFTDTQYF.

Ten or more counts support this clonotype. The DNA for the CDR3 is TGTGCCAGCAGTTGGGGGGGAACCCTCCACTTT. It yields the protein CASSWGGTLHF. J is TRBJ1-6 and V is TRBV27; TRBD1 is a possible D gene (5 bases). This CDR3 comprises 11 residues. Germline CDR1 MNHEY, CDR2 SMNVEV (reference sequence). The germline V and J ends were trimmed by 4 bases and 14 bases, with 9 bases remaining between them.

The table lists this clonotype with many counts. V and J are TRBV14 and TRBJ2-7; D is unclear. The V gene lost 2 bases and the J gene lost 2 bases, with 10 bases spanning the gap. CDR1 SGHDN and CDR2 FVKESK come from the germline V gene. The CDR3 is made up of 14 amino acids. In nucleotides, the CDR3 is TGTGCCAGCAGCCAAACAACAGACCCCTACGAGCAGTACTTC. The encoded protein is CASSQTTDPYEQYF.

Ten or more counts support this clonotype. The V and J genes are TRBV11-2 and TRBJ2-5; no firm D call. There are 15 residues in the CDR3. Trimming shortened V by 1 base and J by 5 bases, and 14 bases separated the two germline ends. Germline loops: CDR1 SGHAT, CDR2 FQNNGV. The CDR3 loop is CASSLAAAQGETQYF. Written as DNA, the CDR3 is TGTGCCAGCAGCTTAGCGGCAGCTCAAGGGGAGACCCAGTACTTC.

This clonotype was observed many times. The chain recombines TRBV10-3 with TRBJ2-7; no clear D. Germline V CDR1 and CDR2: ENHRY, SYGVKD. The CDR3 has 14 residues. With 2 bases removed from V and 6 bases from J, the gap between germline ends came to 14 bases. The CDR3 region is CAISEPTLSVEQYF. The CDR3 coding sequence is TGTGCCATCAGTGAGCCCACCCTCTCTGTCGAGCAGTACTTC.

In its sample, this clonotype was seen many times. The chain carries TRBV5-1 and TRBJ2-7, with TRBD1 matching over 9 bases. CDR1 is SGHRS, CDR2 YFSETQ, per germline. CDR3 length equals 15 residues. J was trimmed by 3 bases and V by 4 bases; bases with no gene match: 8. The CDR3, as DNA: TGCGCCAGCAGCCTTCGGACAGGGGTTATCTACGAGCAGTACTTC. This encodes CASSLRTGVIYEQYF.

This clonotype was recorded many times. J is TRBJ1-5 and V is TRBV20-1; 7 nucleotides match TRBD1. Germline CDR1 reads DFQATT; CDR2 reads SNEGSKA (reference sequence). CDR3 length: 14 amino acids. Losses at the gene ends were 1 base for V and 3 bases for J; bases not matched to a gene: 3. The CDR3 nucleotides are TGCAGTGCTAGAGCTGGGACAGTCAATCAGCCCCAGCATTTT. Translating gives CSARAGTVNQPQHF.

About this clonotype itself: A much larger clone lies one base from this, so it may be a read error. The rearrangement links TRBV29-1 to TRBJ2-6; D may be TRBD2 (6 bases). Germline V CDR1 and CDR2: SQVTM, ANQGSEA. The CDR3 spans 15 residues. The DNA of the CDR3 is TGCAGCGTTGGAGAGGGAGGCTCTGGGGCCAAAGTCCTGACTTTC. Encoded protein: CSVGEGGSGAKVLTF.

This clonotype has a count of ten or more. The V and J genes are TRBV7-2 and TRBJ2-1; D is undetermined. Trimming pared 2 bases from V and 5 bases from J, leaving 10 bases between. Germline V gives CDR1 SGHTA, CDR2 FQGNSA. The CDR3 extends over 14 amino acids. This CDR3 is CASSLRWQDNEQFF. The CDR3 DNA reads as TGTGCCAGCAGCTTAAGGTGGCAGGACAATGAGCAGTTCTTC. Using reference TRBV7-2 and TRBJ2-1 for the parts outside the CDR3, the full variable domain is GAGVSQSPSNKVTEKGKDVELRCDPISGHTALYWYRQSLGQGLEFLIYFQGNSAPDKSGLPSDRFSAERTGGSVSTLTIQRTQQEDSAVYLCASSLRWQDNEQFFGPGTRLTVL.

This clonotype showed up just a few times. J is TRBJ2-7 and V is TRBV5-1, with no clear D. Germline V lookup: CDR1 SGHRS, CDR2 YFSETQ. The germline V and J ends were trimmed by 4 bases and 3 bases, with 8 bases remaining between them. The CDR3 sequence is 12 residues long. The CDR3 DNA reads TGCGCCAGCAGCCTGGACCTCTACGAGCAGTACTTC. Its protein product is CASSLDLYEQYF.

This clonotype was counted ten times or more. CDR3 sequence reads: CASKQGLEVNNEQFF. DNA for the CDR3: TGCGCCAGCAAGCAAGGCCTCGAGGTCAACAATGAGCAGTTCTTC. The rearrangement joins TRBV5-1 to TRBJ2-1; no firm D call. From germline, CDR1 is SGHRS and CDR2 YFSETQ. The CDR3 sequence is 15 residues long. V dropped 6 bases and J dropped 5 bases, with 18 bases sitting between them.

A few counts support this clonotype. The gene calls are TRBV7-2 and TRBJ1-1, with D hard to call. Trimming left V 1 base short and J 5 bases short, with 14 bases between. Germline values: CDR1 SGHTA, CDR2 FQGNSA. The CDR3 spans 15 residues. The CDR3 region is CASSLVVVRWTEAFF. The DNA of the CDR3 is TGTGCCAGCAGCTTAGTCGTCGTGCGGTGGACTGAAGCTTTCTTT.

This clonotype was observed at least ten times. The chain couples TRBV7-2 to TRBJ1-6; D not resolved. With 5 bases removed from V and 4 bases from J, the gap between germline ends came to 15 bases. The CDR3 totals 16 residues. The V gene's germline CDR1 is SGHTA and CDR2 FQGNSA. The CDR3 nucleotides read TGTGCCAGCAGCCCCTTCGGCCGGGAGTATAATTCACCCCTCCACTTT. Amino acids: CASSPFGREYNSPLHF. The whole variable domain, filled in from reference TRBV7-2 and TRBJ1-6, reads GAGVSQSPSNKVTEKGKDVELRCDPISGHTALYWYRQSLGQGLEFLIYFQGNSAPDKSGLPSDRFSAERTGGSVSTLTIQRTQQEDSAVYLCASSPFGREYNSPLHFGNGTRLTVT.

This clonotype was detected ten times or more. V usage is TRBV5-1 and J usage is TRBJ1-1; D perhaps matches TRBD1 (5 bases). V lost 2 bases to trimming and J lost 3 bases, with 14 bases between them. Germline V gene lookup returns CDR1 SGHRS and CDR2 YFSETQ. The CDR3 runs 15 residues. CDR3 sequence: CASSFRWGGDTEAFF. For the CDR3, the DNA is TGCGCCAGCAGCTTCCGTTGGGGGGGTGACACTGAAGCTTTCTTT.

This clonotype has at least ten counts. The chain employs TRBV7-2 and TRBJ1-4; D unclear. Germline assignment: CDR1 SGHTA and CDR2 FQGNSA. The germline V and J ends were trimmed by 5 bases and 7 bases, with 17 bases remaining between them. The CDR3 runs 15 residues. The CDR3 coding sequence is TGTGCCAGCAGCGCCGCACGTAGTCAGAGTGAAAAACTGTTTTTT. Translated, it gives CASSAARSQSEKLFF. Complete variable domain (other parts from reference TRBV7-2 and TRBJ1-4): GAGVSQSPSNKVTEKGKDVELRCDPISGHTALYWYRQSLGQGLEFLIYFQGNSAPDKSGLPSDRFSAERTGGSVSTLTIQRTQQEDSAVYLCASSAARSQSEKLFFGSGTQLSVL.

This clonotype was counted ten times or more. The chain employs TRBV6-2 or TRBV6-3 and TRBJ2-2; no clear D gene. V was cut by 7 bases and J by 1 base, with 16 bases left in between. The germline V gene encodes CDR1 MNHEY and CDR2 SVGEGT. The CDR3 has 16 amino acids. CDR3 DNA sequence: TGTGCCAGCATCGCCGGCCTGATTATGAACACCGGGGAGCTGTTTTTT. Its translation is CASIAGLIMNTGELFF.

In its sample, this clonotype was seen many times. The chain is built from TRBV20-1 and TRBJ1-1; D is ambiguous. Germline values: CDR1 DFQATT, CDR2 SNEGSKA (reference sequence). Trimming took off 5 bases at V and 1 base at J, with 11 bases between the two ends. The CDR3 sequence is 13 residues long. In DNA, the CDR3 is TGCAGTGCTCCGTCGGTCAGGAACACTGAAGCTTTCTTT. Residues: CSAPSVRNTEAFF.

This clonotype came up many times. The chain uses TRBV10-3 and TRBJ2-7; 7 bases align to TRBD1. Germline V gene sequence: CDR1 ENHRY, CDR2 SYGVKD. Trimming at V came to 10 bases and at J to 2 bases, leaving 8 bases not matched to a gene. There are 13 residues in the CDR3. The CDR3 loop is CATSSGTAYEQYF. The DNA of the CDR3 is TGTGCCACTAGCTCCGGGACAGCCTACGAGCAGTACTTC.

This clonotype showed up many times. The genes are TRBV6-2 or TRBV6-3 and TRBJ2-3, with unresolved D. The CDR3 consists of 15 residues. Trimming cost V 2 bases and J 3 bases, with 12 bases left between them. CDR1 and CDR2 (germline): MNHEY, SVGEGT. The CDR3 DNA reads TGTGCCAGCAGTTACCCCCGCTCTGCGACAGATACGCAGTATTTT. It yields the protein CASSYPRSATDTQYF.

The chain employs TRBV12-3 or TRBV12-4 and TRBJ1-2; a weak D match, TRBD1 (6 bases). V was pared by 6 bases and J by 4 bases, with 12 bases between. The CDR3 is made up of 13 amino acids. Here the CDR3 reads CASSLTGRYGYTF. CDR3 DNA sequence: TGTGCCAGCAGCCTGACAGGCCGCTATGGCTACACCTTC.

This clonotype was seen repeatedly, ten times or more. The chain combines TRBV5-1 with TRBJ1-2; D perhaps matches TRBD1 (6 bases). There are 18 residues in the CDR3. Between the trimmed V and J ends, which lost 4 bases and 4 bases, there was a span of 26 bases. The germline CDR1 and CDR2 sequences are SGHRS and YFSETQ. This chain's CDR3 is CASSLDRSDLGPGYGYTF. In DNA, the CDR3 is TGCGCCAGCAGCCTGGACAGATCGGACCTGGGACCTGGCTATGGCTACACCTTC.

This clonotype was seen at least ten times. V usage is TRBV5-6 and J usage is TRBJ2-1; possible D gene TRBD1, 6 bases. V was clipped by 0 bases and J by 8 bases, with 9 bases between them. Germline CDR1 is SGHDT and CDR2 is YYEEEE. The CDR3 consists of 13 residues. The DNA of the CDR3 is TGTGCCAGCAGCTTGGGGACAGCCCATGAGCAGTTCTTC. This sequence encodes CASSLGTAHEQFF.

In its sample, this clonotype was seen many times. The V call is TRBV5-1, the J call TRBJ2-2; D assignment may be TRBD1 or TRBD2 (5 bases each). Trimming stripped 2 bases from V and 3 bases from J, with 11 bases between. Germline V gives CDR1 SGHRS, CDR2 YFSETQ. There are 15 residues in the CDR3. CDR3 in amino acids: CASSLGTVDTGELFF. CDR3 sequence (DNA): TGCGCCAGCAGCTTAGGGACCGTCGACACCGGGGAGCTGTTTTTT.

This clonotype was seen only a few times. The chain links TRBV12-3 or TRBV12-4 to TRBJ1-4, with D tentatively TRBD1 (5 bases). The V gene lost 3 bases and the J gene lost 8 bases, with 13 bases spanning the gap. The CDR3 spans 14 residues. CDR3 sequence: CASSFRAGNEKLFF. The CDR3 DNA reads TGTGCCAGCAGTTTTCGGGCAGGGAACGAAAAACTGTTTTTT.

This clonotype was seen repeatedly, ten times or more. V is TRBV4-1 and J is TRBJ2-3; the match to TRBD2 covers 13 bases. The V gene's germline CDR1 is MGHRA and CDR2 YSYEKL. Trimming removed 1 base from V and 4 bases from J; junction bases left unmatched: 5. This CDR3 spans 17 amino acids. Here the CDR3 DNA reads TGCGCCAGCAGCCAAGTCGAACTAGCGGGGGGGGCAGATACGCAGTATTTT. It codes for CASSQVELAGGADTQYF.